Presented here are 20 T cell receptor beta chains from one specimen sequenced in a study of shared clonotypes between healthy human individuals. Data came from immunoSEQ multiplex PCR; TCRdb stores just in-frame clones and leaves some out. The sample holds roughly 1 million clones, around 74% seen once. Sequenced input: memory CD4+ T cells sorted from blood. The subset was: CD45RA-negative fraction. These receptors were obtained from a man between 18 and 29 years old in good health.

The genes are TRBV28 and TRBJ2-5; D might be TRBD2 (6 bases). Germline-derived CDR1 and CDR2 are MDHEN and SYDVKM. The CDR3 extends over 16 amino acids. The V end was cut by 2 bases, the J end by 4 bases, with 17 bases between. DNA of the CDR3: TGTGCCAGCAGTTTAGTCTCCGGGGCGGGAAGAGAGACCCAGTACTTC. It translates to CASSLVSGAGRETQYF.

The rearrangement uses TRBV5-1 and TRBJ2-3; D is possibly TRBD1 (5 bases). V lost 1 base and J lost 3, with 12 bases in between. There are 15 residues in the CDR3. Germline V gene lookup returns CDR1 SGHRS and CDR2 YFSETQ. CDR3 in DNA: TGCGCCAGCAGCTTGACTATGACAGAGACAGATACGCAGTATTTT. Its translation: CASSLTMTETDTQYF.

The chain is built from TRBV6-1 and TRBJ2-7; D ambiguous. Germline loops: CDR1 MNHNS, CDR2 SASEGT. Trimming left V 4 bases short and J 4 bases short, with 5 bases between. This CDR3 has 11 residues. This CDR3 is CASSVEYEQYF. DNA of the CDR3: TGTGCCAGCAGTGTAGAATACGAGCAGTACTTC.

The J gene is TRBJ1-4, the V gene TRBV7-2; tentative D call: TRBD1 (5 bases). In germline, CDR1 is SGHTA, CDR2 FQGNSA. V was pared by 8 bases and J by 8 bases, with 18 bases between. CDR3 length: 14 amino acids. Here the CDR3 reads CASSGGGPGEKLFF. DNA of the CDR3: TGTGCCAGCTCCGGGGGGGGACCAGGAGAAAAACTGTTTTTT.

The chain is built from TRBV27 and TRBJ2-5; D is uncertain. From germline, CDR1 is MNHEY and CDR2 SMNVEV (reference sequence). CDR3 length equals 14 residues. V was cut by 6 bases and J by 5 bases, with 16 bases left in between. Here the CDR3 DNA reads TGTGCCAGCAGCTTGCTAGGGTTCGGGGAGACCCAGTACTTC. Its translation: CASSLLGFGETQYF.

The V call is TRBV5-1, the J call TRBJ1-6; D gene unclear. CDR1 SGHRS and CDR2 YFSETQ come from the germline V gene. This CDR3 contains 15 residues. Trimming left V 0 bases short and J 5 bases short, with 9 bases between. The CDR3 spells CASSLGPGNNSPLHF. CDR3 in DNA: TGCGCCAGCAGCTTGGGACCTGGGAATAATTCACCCCTCCACTTT. Complete variable domain (other parts from reference TRBV5-1 and TRBJ1-6): KAGVTQTPRYLIKTRGQQVTLSCSPISGHRSVSWYQQTPGQGLQFLFEYFSETQRNKGNFPGRFSGRQFSNSRSEMNVSTLELGDSALYLCASSLGPGNNSPLHFGNGTRLTVT.

J is TRBJ2-1 and V is TRBV7-9; no clear D gene. CDR3 length: 13 residues. The V gene lost 5 bases and the J gene lost 9 bases, with 14 bases spanning the gap. Per germline, CDR1 SEHNR and CDR2 FQNEAQ (reference sequence). CDR3 protein: CASSQAGPGEQFF. The CDR3 bases are TGTGCCAGCAGCCAAGCAGGTCCGGGTGAGCAGTTCTTC.

Notes on this clone: Other DNA sequences within the sample encode an identical CDR3. The CDR3 reads CASSPGGSSYEQYF. The CDR3 nucleotides are TGTGCCAGCAGCCCCGGTGGCAGCTCCTACGAGCAGTACTTC. The chain carries TRBV5-4 and TRBJ2-7; D unclear. The germline V gene encodes CDR1 SGHNT and CDR2 YYREEE (reference sequence). This CDR3 spans 14 amino acids. Trimming took 4 bases from V and 0 from J, leaving 11 bases between them.

This clone was detected only a few times. This chain links TRBV5-1 with TRBJ1-2, with 7 nucleotides matching TRBD1. This CDR3 region has 12 residues. Losses at the gene ends were 7 bases for V and 4 bases for J; bases not matched to a gene: 4. Germline assignment: CDR1 SGHRS and CDR2 YFSETQ. CDR3 in DNA: TGCGCCAGCGGTACAGGGGTCTATGGCTACACCTTC. Encoded protein: CASGTGVYGYTF.

CDR3 coding DNA: TGTGCCAGTAGTATAGGGGGTACAGTATATGAGCAGTTCTTC. This sequence encodes CASSIGGTVYEQFF. V usage is TRBV19 and J usage is TRBJ2-1; unclear D gene. V lost 1 base to trimming and J lost 8 bases, with 12 bases between them. Germline-derived CDR1 and CDR2 are LNHDA and SQIVND (reference sequence). The CDR3 contains 14 residues.

This clone was found a few times. J is TRBJ1-2 and V is TRBV2, with a tentative D call TRBD1 (6 bases). The CDR3 covers 13 residues. V shed 6 bases and J shed 4 bases, with 12 bases lying between them. The germline CDR1 and CDR2 sequences are SNHLY and FYNNEI. The chain's CDR3 is CASSGQIIYGYTF. DNA of the CDR3: TGTGCCAGCAGCGGACAGATAATCTATGGCTACACCTTC.

This clone was observed a few times. The rearrangement uses TRBV7-7 and TRBJ2-5; possible D gene TRBD1, 5 bases. The CDR3 covers 14 residues. Germline V lookup: CDR1 SSHAT, CDR2 FNYEAQ (reference sequence). CDR3 loop: CASRKSGAGETQYF. CDR3 sequence (DNA): TGTGCTAGCCGAAAAAGTGGGGCCGGGGAGACCCAGTACTTC.

The chain employs TRBV11-3 and TRBJ2-2; D is ambiguous. The germline V and J ends were trimmed by 1 base and 4 bases, with 7 bases remaining between them. The CDR3 has 14 amino acids. Germline loops: CDR1 SGHNT, CDR2 YENEEA. The CDR3 spells CASSLVGGTGELFF. DNA for the CDR3: TGTGCCAGCAGCTTAGTTGGCGGCACCGGGGAGCTGTTTTTT.

V usage is TRBV13 and J usage is TRBJ1-1; the match to TRBD1 covers 8 bases. With V trimmed by 3 bases and J by 6 bases, 9 bases remained unmatched. The CDR3 covers 15 residues. Per the germline V gene, CDR1 is PRHDT and CDR2 is FYEKMQ (reference sequence). This CDR3 is CASSLYQGARPEAFF. CDR3 nucleotide sequence: TGTGCCAGCAGCTTGTATCAGGGGGCCCGCCCTGAAGCTTTCTTT.

This clone was picked up a small number of times. This chain joins TRBV30 and TRBJ1-4; TRBD1 agrees at 7 bases. V was pared by 5 bases and J by 10 bases, with 7 bases of the junction left unmatched. Looked up from germline, CDR1 is GTSNPN and CDR2 is SVGIG (reference sequence). There are 12 residues in the CDR3. Here the CDR3 reads CAWLTGKGKLFF. In nucleotides, the CDR3 is TGTGCCTGGTTGACAGGGAAGGGAAAACTGTTTTTT.

CDR3: CAISAGIANTGELFF. The CDR3 DNA reads TGTGCCATCAGTGCAGGGATCGCGAACACCGGGGAGCTGTTTTTT. V is TRBV10-3 and J is TRBJ2-2; tentatively, D is TRBD1 (5 bases). The V end lost 4 bases, the J end lost 0 bases, and 9 bases lay between the germline ends. Per germline, CDR1 ENHRY and CDR2 SYGVKD. The CDR3 runs 15 residues.

The sample holds many counts of this clone. J is TRBJ2-1 and V is TRBV11-3; tentatively, D is TRBD1 (6 bases). This CDR3 region has 16 residues. Germline V gene sequence: CDR1 SGHNT, CDR2 YENEEA. V lost 5 bases and J lost 1, with 15 bases in between. The CDR3 nucleotides read TGTGCCAGCAGCCCCCGGACAGCCGCATCCTACAATGAGCAGTTCTTC. It specifies CASSPRTAASYNEQFF.

This rearrangement joins TRBV5-6 to TRBJ2-2; maybe TRBD1 (6 bases). Germline V gives CDR1 SGHDT, CDR2 YYEEEE. There are 14 residues in the CDR3. The V end lost 6 bases, the J end lost 1 base, and 10 bases lay between the germline ends. In nucleotides, the CDR3 is TGTGCCAGCATCTTACAGGGGAACACCGGGGAGCTGTTTTTT. It is translated as CASILQGNTGELFF.

CDR3 protein: CASSRRTEPRPENSPLHF. In DNA form, the CDR3 reads TGTGCCAGCAGCAGAAGGACAGAGCCTCGTCCGGAGAATTCACCCCTCCACTTT. The gene calls are TRBV21-1 and TRBJ1-6; TRBD1 is the table's D call, not checked against the DNA. TRBV21-1 is a known pseudogene. This CDR3 has 18 amino acids.

This clone came up a few times. Other DNA sequences within the sample encode an identical CDR3. V usage is TRBV18 and J usage is TRBJ2-6; D tentatively reads TRBD1 or TRBD2 (6 bases each). The CDR3 has 15 amino acids. Germline lookup yields CDR1 KGHSH and CDR2 LQKENI. V was shortened by 3 bases and J by 4 bases, with 10 bases between the two germline ends. CDR3 protein: CASSPGGSGANVLTF. In DNA, the CDR3 is TGTGCCAGCTCACCGGGGGGCAGCGGGGCCAACGTCCTGACTTTC.